The clone carrying this TCR beta chain was observed a handful of times. Its target is unknown. CDR3 length: 17 amino acids. V was shortened by 0 bases and J by 1 base, with 15 bases between the two germline ends. Germline CDR1 and CDR2: LGHDT and YNNKEL (reference sequence). The sample comes from a study of identical twins. Study-level findings and limits: One should note that invariant MAIT and iNKT cells could partly confound zero-insertion analyses.

The donors were all healthy and Caucasian. Each CDR3 protein is one row after TCRdb ran MiXCR on the 5' RACE reads. The data show some 230,000 distinct CDR3 sequences, with 6% to 7% seen just once and roughly 15% held by the top ten. The same sample was also studied in work on T cells expressing NK-cell markers. That study adds: In roughly six donors, dominant CD3+CD56+NKG2C+ clonotypes ranked among the top 10 CD8+ clonotypes. The same clonotypes also predominated in the CD3+CD56-NKG2C+ fraction of a handful of donors.

The sample was CD8+ T cells sorted from blood. The V and J genes are TRBV3-1 and TRBJ2-5; D not resolved. This receptor was taken from a woman between 18 and 30 years old in good health. For the CDR3, the DNA is TGTGCCAGCAGCCAAGACTCGGCTGAGGCCCTCCAAGAGACCCAGTACTTC. Amino acid sequence: CASSQDSAEALQETQYF.